The TCR beta chain described here comes from a study of T cell repertoires in aging, cancer and after chemotherapy. Study-level background: Donors were grouped into six age bands spanning 30 or younger through 70 or older.

TCR beta rearrangements were amplified from peripheral blood genomic DNA. This clonotype appeared a few times. The antigen is unknown. General observations from the study: Loss of evenness, beyond lost richness, contributed to age-related TCR diversity decline in cancer patients.

TRB rearrangements spanning V, D and J were amplified using mixed TRB-A/B primers. Each CDR3 protein gets one entry after TCRdb re-called the multiplex PCR reads with MiXCR. The sample includes about 900 distinct CDR3 sequences, around 32% seen only once; the top ten take around 15%. The receptor was isolated from a human donor with a solid tumor. The sample was blood.

As DNA, the CDR3 is TGTGCCAGCAGCTTAGGAGGTGGCTACACCTTC. This sequence encodes CASSLGGGYTF. The gene calls are TRBV7-2 and TRBJ1-2; D remains ambiguous. Germline-derived CDR1 and CDR2 are SGHTA and FQGNSA. This CDR3 is built from 11 residues. The ends were cut back, 1 base at V and 7 bases at J, with 4 bases in the middle.